Shown below are 25 T cell receptor beta chains from a single sample sequenced in a study of cytomegalovirus exposure and HLA in healthy donors (dated by TCRdb to 2016 to 2017). The library was obtained by the immunoSEQ multiplex PCR assay. The multiplex PCR relied on a mix of 60 forward primers for TCR Vbeta segments and 13 reverse primers for TCR Jbeta segments. In its TCRdb copy, this immuneACCESS table keeps in-frame sequences only and misses some clones. Where compared with another copy, unresolved V genes explain less than half of these, and the others have no known cause. The sample table holds 95,000 to 110,000 clones, of which around 73% were seen once. The ten largest clones represent 1.5% to 2% of the sample. Sequences were obtained from PBMCs. These receptors were obtained from a woman aged 40 to 50 in good health and CMV-seronegative.

The chain is built from TRBV28 and TRBJ2-3, with 8 bases aligning to TRBD1. This CDR3 has 15 residues. With V trimmed by 4 bases and J by 4 bases, 7 bases remained unmatched. CDR1 and CDR2 (germline): MDHEN, SYDVKM. CDR3 protein: CASSYRQGRSDTQYF. CDR3 coding DNA: TGTGCCAGCAGTTACCGACAGGGGAGGTCAGATACGCAGTATTTT.

The chain couples TRBV6-4 to TRBJ2-1; no clear D. The germline gives CDR1 MRHNA, CDR2 SNTAGT. This CDR3 has 16 amino acids. V lost 10 bases and J 13 bases, leaving 32 bases between the germline ends. CDR3 residues: CATLGGPASRPTLQFF. The CDR3 region has the DNA TGTGCCACTTTGGGTGGGCCCGCCAGCAGACCTACCCTACAGTTCTTC.

V usage is TRBV29-1 and J usage is TRBJ1-1; D is possibly TRBD1 (5 bases). V dropped 5 bases and J dropped 10 bases, with 17 bases sitting between them. This CDR3 spans 12 amino acids. Germline CDR1 and CDR2: SQVTM and ANQGSEA. The CDR3 DNA reads TGCAGCGTTCAGGGAGGGGTGGACGGAGCTTTCTTT. This encodes CSVQGGVDGAFF.

The chain uses TRBV9 and TRBJ2-5; 9 nucleotides line up with TRBD1. The CDR3 is 16 amino acids. The junction had 6 bases not matched to a gene; V was cut back by 1 base and J by 2 bases. Germline V lookup: CDR1 SGDLS, CDR2 YYNGEE. This CDR3 reads CASSVSGTGIQETQYF. The CDR3 DNA reads as TGTGCCAGCAGCGTATCCGGGACAGGGATTCAAGAGACCCAGTACTTC.

The V gene is TRBV4-3, the J gene TRBJ1-5; D gene ambiguous. This CDR3 is built from 16 residues. Germline loops: CDR1 LGHNA, CDR2 YSLEER. With 0 bases removed from V and 2 bases from J, the gap between germline ends came to 11 bases. The CDR3 bases are TGCGCCAGCAGCCAAGATTTCGTTGTCCGCAATCAGCCCCAGCATTTT. Protein sequence: CASSQDFVVRNQPQHF.

The chain has TRBV11-2 and TRBJ2-7, with 7 bases fitting TRBD2. This CDR3 spans 14 amino acids. J was trimmed by 2 bases and V by 8 bases; bases with no gene match: 9. The germline V gene encodes CDR1 SGHAT and CDR2 FQNNGV. CDR3 sequence reads: CASGTTGTTYEQYF. In nucleotides, the CDR3 is TGTGCCAGCGGCACTACCGGGACTACCTACGAGCAGTACTTC. Using reference TRBV11-2 and TRBJ2-7 for the parts outside the CDR3, the full variable domain is EAGVAQSPRYKIIEKRQSVAFWCNPISGHATLYWYQQILGQGPKLLIQFQNNGVVDDSQLPKDRFSAERLKGVDSTLKIQPAKLEDSAVYLCASGTTGTTYEQYFGPGTRLTVT.

CDR3 region: CASSLGQGLAKNIQYF. In DNA, the CDR3 is TGTGCCAGCAGCTTGGGCCAGGGACTAGCCAAAAACATTCAGTACTTC. The V gene is TRBV5-5, the J gene TRBJ2-4, with D possibly being TRBD2 (6 bases). V lost 0 bases and J 0 bases, leaving 10 bases between the germline ends. The CDR3 totals 16 residues. The germline gives CDR1 SGHKS, CDR2 YYEKEE (reference sequence).

V and J are TRBV6-6 and TRBJ2-3; perhaps TRBD2 as D (6 bases). The CDR3 consists of 14 residues. The germline CDR1 and CDR2 sequences are MNHNY and SVGAGI (reference sequence). V lost 6 bases to trimming and J lost 3 bases, with 13 bases between them. The CDR3 region is CASRRQGGTDTQYF. CDR3 bases: TGTGCCAGCAGACGGCAGGGAGGAACAGATACGCAGTATTTT.

J is TRBJ2-7 and V is TRBV28; weak D call: TRBD2 (6 bases). V was cut by 5 bases and J by 2 bases, with 10 bases left in between. Germline values: CDR1 MDHEN, CDR2 SYDVKM. This CDR3 is 13 amino acids long. The DNA for the CDR3 is TGTGCCAGCAGTGGCGGGGCTGCCTACGAGCAGTACTTC. Translation: CASSGGAAYEQYF.

The chain links TRBV6-6 to TRBJ2-5; 8 bases are shared with TRBD1. CDR3 size: 16 residues. Looked up from germline, CDR1 is MNHNY and CDR2 is SVGAGI (reference sequence). Trimming removed 0 bases from V and 4 bases from J; junction bases left unmatched: 7. The CDR3 nucleotides are TGTGCCAGCAGTTACTCAGGTGGACAGGGCCGAGAGACCCAGTACTTC. Encoded protein: CASSYSGGQGRETQYF.

This chain uses TRBV30 with TRBJ2-4, with D perhaps matching TRBD1 (9 bases). V was shortened by 1 base and J by 2 bases, with 21 bases between the two germline ends. Germline V CDR1 and CDR2: GTSNPN, SVGIG (reference sequence). The CDR3 is 18 amino acids. The CDR3 reads CAWSAGTGQRESKNIQYF. In DNA form, the CDR3 reads TGTGCCTGGAGTGCCGGGACAGGGCAGCGGGAGTCCAAAAACATTCAGTACTTC.

This sequence joins TRBV4-3 and TRBJ2-5, with D possibly TRBD2 on 6 matching bases. The CDR3 consists of 14 residues. The V and J ends lost 4 bases and 5 bases respectively, with 14 bases between them. The germline CDR1 and CDR2 sequences are LGHNA and YSLEER. The DNA for the CDR3 is TGCGCCAGCAGCCCAGGCGGGGTGGGGGAGACCCAGTACTTC. Residues: CASSPGGVGETQYF.

The chain carries TRBV18 and TRBJ2-7; D remains ambiguous. This CDR3 has 15 amino acids. Germline CDR1 and CDR2: KGHSH and LQKENI. Trimming stripped 3 bases from V and 7 bases from J, with 19 bases between. This CDR3 reads CASSPLRFPNGEQYF. CDR3 bases: TGTGCCAGCTCACCTTTGCGGTTCCCAAACGGGGAGCAGTACTTC. Together with reference TRBV18 and TRBJ2-7, the CDR3 gives the full variable domain: NAGVMQNPRHLVRRRGQEARLRCSPMKGHSHVYWYRQLPEEGLKFMVYLQKENIIDESGMPKERFSAEFPKEGPSILRIQQVVRGDSAAYFCASSPLRFPNGEQYFGPGTRLTVT.

This chain links TRBV15 with TRBJ1-2; tentatively, D is TRBD1 (5 bases). Trimming stripped 0 bases from V and 8 bases from J, with 16 bases between. Germline CDR1 reads LNHNV; CDR2 reads YYDKDF (reference sequence). The CDR3 is 15 residues long. The CDR3 protein is CATSRDVGLVRGYTF. CDR3 nucleotide sequence: TGTGCCACCAGCAGAGATGTGGGGCTCGTGAGGGGCTACACCTTC. Together with reference TRBV15 and TRBJ1-2, the CDR3 gives the full variable domain: DAMVIQNPRYQVTQFGKPVTLSCSQTLNHNVMYWYQQKSSQAPKLLFHYYDKDFNNEADTPDNFQSRRPNTSFCFLDIRSPGLGDTAMYLCATSRDVGLVRGYTFGSGTRLTVV.

This rearrangement joins TRBV5-4 to TRBJ2-6, with D unclear. The CDR3 consists of 15 residues. The germline V and J ends were trimmed by 0 bases and 0 bases, with 4 bases remaining between them. Germline V gives CDR1 SGHNT, CDR2 YYREEE (reference sequence). Here the CDR3 reads CASSLVYSGANVLTF. The CDR3 coding sequence is TGTGCCAGCAGCTTGGTATACTCTGGGGCCAACGTCCTGACTTTC. Full variable domain (outside the CDR3, taken from reference TRBV5-4 and TRBJ2-6): ETGVTQSPTHLIKTRGQQVTLRCSSQSGHNTVSWYQQALGQGPQFIFQYYREEENGRGNFPPRFSGLQFPNYSSELNVNALELDDSALYLCASSLVYSGANVLTFGAGSRLTVL.

The chain carries TRBV7-2 and TRBJ1-4; D unclear. The V end lost 1 base, the J end lost 3 bases, and 3 bases lay between the germline ends. Germline V CDR1 and CDR2: SGHTA, FQGNSA. The CDR3 runs 13 residues. CDR3: CASSLGPNEKLFF. In DNA, the CDR3 is TGTGCCAGCAGCTTAGGGCCTAATGAAAAACTGTTTTTT.

The chain recombines TRBV11-2 with TRBJ2-7; D might be TRBD2 (5 bases). Trimming removed 4 bases from V and 5 bases from J, with 21 bases in between. The CDR3 length is 16 residues. Germline CDR1 reads SGHAT; CDR2 reads FQNNGV. The CDR3 bases are TGTGCCAGCAGCTCACTAGTGAGGCCCGGCGCCCACGAGCAGTACTTC. This encodes CASSSLVRPGAHEQYF.

As to this clone: One end of the junction varies from germline; a read error may be responsible. Other DNA variants within this sample encode the same CDR3. The CDR3 sequence: CASSSHPRRTGWRDEQYF. In DNA, the CDR3 is TGTGCCAGTAGCTCCCACCCGCGGCGGACAGGGTGGAGGGACGAGCAGTACTTC. This sequence joins TRBV7-9 and TRBJ2-7, with 8 bases aligning to TRBD1. CDR1 and CDR2 (germline): SEHNR, FQNEAQ (reference sequence). This CDR3 has 18 amino acids.

The chain has TRBV5-8 and TRBJ1-6; no firm D call. V lost 4 bases, J lost 5 bases, and 19 bases lay in between. CDR3 length: 17 amino acids. In germline, CDR1 is SGHTS, CDR2 YDEGEE. The chain's CDR3 is CASSNSNGGYNNSPLHF. The CDR3 nucleotides read TGTGCCAGCAGCAACTCCAATGGCGGGTACAATAATTCACCCCTCCACTTT.

This clone was seen only once. V gene TRBV28 combines with J gene TRBJ2-1; 8 positions match TRBD2. V gave up 3 bases and J gave up 5 bases; unmatched junction bases: 15. This CDR3 region has 18 residues. Germline V CDR1 and CDR2: MDHEN, SYDVKM. CDR3 loop: CASSFWAWTSRSDNEQFF. The CDR3 bases are TGTGCCAGCAGTTTTTGGGCCTGGACTAGCCGCTCTGACAATGAGCAGTTCTTC.

V usage is TRBV5-4 and J usage is TRBJ1-2; D remains ambiguous. CDR1 SGHNT and CDR2 YYREEE come from the germline V gene (reference sequence). This CDR3 is 15 amino acids long. V lost 4 bases and J 1 base, leaving 14 bases between the germline ends. The CDR3 DNA sequence: TGTGCCAGCAGCCCAGGCTGGGAGGGTAACTATGGCTACACCTTC. This translates into CASSPGWEGNYGYTF.

This clone was counted once. This chain uses TRBV5-4 with TRBJ2-1; D is perhaps TRBD2 (6 bases). Germline V gene sequence: CDR1 SGHNT, CDR2 YYREEE (reference sequence). The CDR3 runs to 15 residues. V shed 0 bases and J shed 1 base, with 8 bases lying between them. CDR3 protein: CASSLARGSYNEQFF. The CDR3 DNA follows: TGTGCCAGCAGCTTGGCCCGGGGGTCCTACAATGAGCAGTTCTTC.

The CDR3 loop is CASSIGAEAFF. Here the CDR3 DNA reads TGTGCCAGTAGTATCGGGGCTGAAGCTTTCTTT. This chain links TRBV19 with TRBJ1-1; D remains ambiguous. Germline V gene sequence: CDR1 LNHDA, CDR2 SQIVND (reference sequence). The length of the CDR3 is 11 residues. The ends were cut back, 3 bases at V and 6 bases at J, with 5 bases in the middle.

The CDR3 DNA reads TGCGCCAGCAGCCAAGAGTTAGGGGAGGTTGAAAAACTGTTTTTT. Protein product: CASSQELGEVEKLFF. The rearrangement uses TRBV4-3 and TRBJ1-4, with D possibly being TRBD1 (5 bases). V gave up 0 bases and J gave up 7 bases, with 12 bases separating them. This CDR3 has 15 amino acids. Germline values: CDR1 LGHNA, CDR2 YSLEER.

CDR3 amino acids: CASSVGPSRLNAEAFF. DNA for the CDR3: TGTGCCAGCAGCGTAGGACCTAGTAGGTTAAACGCTGAAGCTTTCTTT. The genes are TRBV9 and TRBJ1-1; D remains unclear. Trimming pared 0 bases from V and 6 bases from J, leaving 18 bases between. Germline lookup yields CDR1 SGDLS and CDR2 YYNGEE. This CDR3 has 16 residues. Supplemented by reference TRBV9 and TRBJ1-1, the full variable domain reads DSGVTQTPKHLITATGQRVTLRCSPRSGDLSVYWYQQSLDQGLQFLIQYYNGEERAKGNILERFSAQQFPDLHSELNLSSLELGDSALYFCASSVGPSRLNAEAFFGQGTRLTVV.